The T cell receptor beta chain described here comes from a study of cytomegalovirus exposure and HLA in healthy donors. Across the study: The Caucasian-associated ancestry cluster contained roughly four fifths of the approximately 430 genotyped donors. General observations from the study: Confirmation was obtained in vitro that a few CMV-associated chains are specific for CMV antigens. Later findings reportedly placed an Asian-associated ancestry cluster below the approximately 630-donor mean for N-insertions.

Concerning this clone itself: Its antigen is as yet unknown.

PCR employed 60 Vbeta and 13 Jbeta primers. Repertoires were generated with immunoSEQ multiplex PCR, while TCRdb's copy carries only in-frame clones and drops some. Altogether more than 130,000 clones are present, 73% being singletons, with the ten largest covering about an eighth. Donors consisted of healthy bone marrow donors. Looked up from germline, CDR1 is SEHNR and CDR2 is FQNEAQ (reference sequence). CDR3 length: 16 amino acids. V shed 5 bases and J 4 bases; nucleotides not matched to a gene: 10. J is TRBJ1-3 and V is TRBV7-9; 8 bases match TRBD1. The receptor comes from a human donor in good health. Material: PBMCs. The CDR3 sequence: CASSRDGQGGGNTIYF. CDR3 in DNA: TGTGCCAGCAGCAGAGACGGACAGGGTGGGGGAAACACCATATATTTT.